This TCR beta chain was captured in a study of CD8 T cells in ankylosing spondylitis. V lost 3 bases, J lost 4 bases, and 10 bases stayed unmatched. The germline gives CDR1 SGHAT, CDR2 FQNNGV. There are 16 residues in the CDR3. A few counts support this clonotype. TCRdb used MiXCR to reprocess the 5' RACE reads, holding one entry per CDR3 protein. The repertoire consists of a few hundred thousand distinct CDR3 sequences, with about a sixth occurring once and the leading ten covering less than 35%. Sequencing was carried out using blood, either unsorted or a sorted T cell fraction (not recorded which). This receptor was identified in a male donor with ankylosing spondylitis or in good health (not recorded which). The chain links TRBV11-2 to TRBJ1-1; 8 bases line up with TRBD1. CDR3 bases: TGTGCCAGCAGCTTCCTACAGGGGGGGGTGGGCACTGAAGCTTTCTTT. Its translation: CASSFLQGGVGTEAFF.